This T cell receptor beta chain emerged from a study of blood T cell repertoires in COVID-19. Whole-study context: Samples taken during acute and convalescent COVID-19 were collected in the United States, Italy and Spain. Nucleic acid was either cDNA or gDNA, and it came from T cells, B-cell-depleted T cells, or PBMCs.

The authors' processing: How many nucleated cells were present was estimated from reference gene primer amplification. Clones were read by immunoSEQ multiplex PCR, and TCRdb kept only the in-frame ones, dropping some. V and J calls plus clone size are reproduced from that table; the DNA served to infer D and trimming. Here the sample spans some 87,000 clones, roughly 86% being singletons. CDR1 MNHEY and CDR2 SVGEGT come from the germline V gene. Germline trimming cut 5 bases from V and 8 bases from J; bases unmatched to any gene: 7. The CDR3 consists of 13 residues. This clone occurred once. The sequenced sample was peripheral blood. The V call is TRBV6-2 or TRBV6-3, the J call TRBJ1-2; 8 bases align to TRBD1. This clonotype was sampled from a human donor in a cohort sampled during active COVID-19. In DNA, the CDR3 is TGTGCCAGCAGTACCCGACAGGGGAAGGGCTACACCTTC. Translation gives CASSTRQGKGYTF.